In this sample, the clone carrying this T cell receptor beta chain turned up a few times. CDR3 length equals 13 residues. Unmatched junction bases numbered 3, after V lost 4 bases and J lost 6 bases. This sample is drawn from a study of blood T cell repertoires in COVID-19. Study context: COVID-19 samples, acute and convalescent, were from the United States, Italy and Spain. T cells, B-cell-depleted T cells, or PBMCs provided the cDNA or gDNA that served as material.

In the study's own analysis: Estimation of nucleated cell counts relied on the amplification of reference gene primers. TCRdb keeps only in-frame clones here, not all; method: immunoSEQ multiplex PCR. V and J calls plus clone size are reproduced from that table; the DNA served to infer D and trimming. The sample has 300,000 or so clones; about 84% are singletons. The sample taken for sequencing was peripheral blood. The V and J genes are TRBV12-3 or TRBV12-4 and TRBJ1-5; 7 bases are a match to TRBD1. This TCR came from a woman between 50 and 59 years old with acute or convalescent COVID-19. CDR3 DNA sequence: TGTGCCAGCAGTTGGGACAGAGGTCAGCCCCAGCATTTT. Its protein product is CASSWDRGQPQHF.